This TCR beta chain originates from a study of T cells in localized non-small cell lung cancer. The V gene end was trimmed by 5 bases and the J gene end by 4 bases; junction bases not matched to a gene: 3. This CDR3 is built from 14 residues. Germline values: CDR1 SGHTA, CDR2 FQGNSA. Notes on this clone: What it binds is unknown.

Repertoires were generated with immunoSEQ multiplex PCR, while TCRdb's copy carries only in-frame clones and drops some. The repertoire holds around 35,000 clones, with around 90% as singletons. The study's findings and limits: Exceeding tumor, uninvolved adjacent lung had the highest T cell clonality.

V usage is TRBV7-2 and J usage is TRBJ1-2; 11 nucleotides line up with TRBD1. This TCR was sampled from a female donor older than 55 with stage II lung adenocarcinoma. The source material was peripheral blood mononuclear cells, sampled before any cancer treatment. The CDR3 loop is CASSRGTGGYGYTF. In DNA form, the CDR3 reads TGTGCCAGCAGCCGCGGGACAGGGGGCTATGGCTACACCTTC.